A selection of T cell receptor beta chains follows, all from one sample in a study of early T cells in non-severe SARS-CoV-2 infection. From the 5' RACE reads, TCRdb called clonotypes with MiXCR, one entry per CDR3 protein. Counted here are about 21,000 distinct CDR3 sequences, 4.7% occurring once; the ten biggest clones make up roughly 15%. Sequenced: whole blood. These TCRs come from an adult who was a healthcare worker with PCR-confirmed SARS-CoV-2 infection or an uninfected control (not recorded which). Each CDR3 is given with its conserved first and last residue. Fields, in order: V gene, clone size, J gene, D gene, CDR3 DNA, CDR3 protein. D genes are given only for firm matches. Clone size is given for some rows only: seen once, a few or many times, or a class if the clone is expanded.

v_call: TRBV6-2/TRBV6-3
clone_size: -
j_call: TRBJ1-2
d_call: -
cdr3_nt: TGTGCCAGCCACAGGGATGGTAACTATGGCTACACCTTC
cdr3_aa: CASHRDGNYGYTF

v_call: TRBV7-9
clone_size: many
j_call: TRBJ1-6
d_call: -
cdr3_nt: TGTGCCAGCAGCCCCTCGGCGGGGGCGAACAATTCACCCCTCCACTTT
cdr3_aa: CASSPSAGANNSPLHF

v_call: TRBV6-5
clone_size: few
j_call: TRBJ1-1
d_call: -
cdr3_nt: TGTGCCAGCAGTTACGCCGGATATCTGGGAGCTTTCTTT
cdr3_aa: CASSYAGYLGAFF

v_call: TRBV7-2
clone_size: many
j_call: TRBJ2-5
d_call: TRBD2
cdr3_nt: TGTGCCAGCAGCTCCACTAGCGTCTTTTACTTC
cdr3_aa: CASSSTSVFYF

v_call: TRBV20-1
clone_size: few
j_call: TRBJ2-1
d_call: TRBD1
cdr3_nt: TGCAGTGCCTGTTCGGACAGGGACGGCAATGAGCAGTTCTTC
cdr3_aa: CSACSDRDGNEQFF

v_call: TRBV18
clone_size: medium-sized
j_call: TRBJ1-1
d_call: -
cdr3_nt: TGTGCCAGCTCACCCCTCCCGCCGGGACACAAGAACACTGAAGCTTTCTTT
cdr3_aa: CASSPLPPGHKNTEAFF

v_call: TRBV12-3/TRBV12-4
clone_size: many
j_call: TRBJ1-6
d_call: TRBD1
cdr3_nt: TGTGCCAGCAGTCTAGGACAGGGCTCACCCCTCCACTTT
cdr3_aa: CASSLGQGSPLHF

v_call: TRBV7-2
clone_size: -
j_call: TRBJ2-5
d_call: -
cdr3_nt: TGTGCCAGCAGCGTTAGCCGGGACACCCAAGAGACCCAGTACTTC
cdr3_aa: CASSVSRDTQETQYF

v_call: TRBV19
clone_size: many
j_call: TRBJ1-5
d_call: -
cdr3_nt: TGTGCCAGTAGTTACGGGGGGAGCCCCAATCAGCCCCAGCATTTT
cdr3_aa: CASSYGGSPNQPQHF

v_call: TRBV7-6
clone_size: few
j_call: TRBJ1-4
d_call: -
cdr3_nt: TGTGCCAGCACCGAAAACGGGGCCCCCGGGGGAAAACTGTTTTTT
cdr3_aa: CASTENGAPGGKLFF

v_call: TRBV6-1
clone_size: many
j_call: TRBJ2-3
d_call: TRBD1
cdr3_nt: TGTGCCAGCAGCACCCGGGACAGAAGATCTAGCACAGATACGCAGTATTTT
cdr3_aa: CASSTRDRRSSTDTQYF

v_call: TRBV11-2
clone_size: many
j_call: TRBJ1-4
d_call: -
cdr3_nt: TGTGCCAGCAGCTTAGGACAGGTTGCAACTAATGAAAAACTGTTTTTT
cdr3_aa: CASSLGQVATNEKLFF

v_call: TRBV10-3
clone_size: medium-sized
j_call: TRBJ1-3
d_call: -
cdr3_nt: TGTGCCATCAGTGAGGCGGGGGACGGAAACACCATATATTTT
cdr3_aa: CAISEAGDGNTIYF

v_call: TRBV6-6
clone_size: many
j_call: TRBJ1-3
d_call: -
cdr3_nt: TGTGCCAGCAGCCTCCCCGCGGGGAATGGAAACACCATATATTTT
cdr3_aa: CASSLPAGNGNTIYF

v_call: TRBV12-3/TRBV12-4
clone_size: medium-sized
j_call: TRBJ2-3
d_call: TRBD1
cdr3_nt: TGTGCCATCGCGACAGGGGATTGGACAGATACGCAGTATTTT
cdr3_aa: CAIATGDWTDTQYF

v_call: TRBV7-2
clone_size: medium-sized
j_call: TRBJ1-2
d_call: TRBD1
cdr3_nt: TGTGCCAGCAGCCCTGCAGGGGGCGCGATCTATGGCTACACCTTC
cdr3_aa: CASSPAGGAIYGYTF

v_call: TRBV14
clone_size: many
j_call: TRBJ1-6
d_call: TRBD1
cdr3_nt: TGTGCCAGCAGCCTAAGGGCCGGGACAGGGCGAGGAGATCGATCACCCCTCCACTTT
cdr3_aa: CASSLRAGTGRGDRSPLHF

v_call: TRBV5-1
clone_size: few
j_call: TRBJ2-1
d_call: TRBD2
cdr3_nt: TGCGCCAGCAGCCTAAGTAGCGGGGGGGTCACTAATGAGCAGTTCTTC
cdr3_aa: CASSLSSGGVTNEQFF

v_call: TRBV18
clone_size: many
j_call: TRBJ1-1
d_call: TRBD1
cdr3_nt: TGTGCCAGCTCACCGTCGCAGGGGGCGCGGAGCACTGAAGCTTTCTTT
cdr3_aa: CASSPSQGARSTEAFF

v_call: TRBV5-5
clone_size: many
j_call: TRBJ2-7
d_call: -
cdr3_nt: TGTGCCAGCAGCTTGGTTGCAGGGGTCGGCGAGCAGTACTTC
cdr3_aa: CASSLVAGVGEQYF

v_call: TRBV12-3/TRBV12-4
clone_size: medium-sized
j_call: TRBJ1-5
d_call: -
cdr3_nt: TGTGCCAGCAGCAACCGTGGGCGGGAAATGGGTCAGCCCCAGCATTTT
cdr3_aa: CASSNRGREMGQPQHF